Sequencing of this TCR beta chain was carried out in a study of T cells expressing NK-cell markers. TCRdb reprocessed the 5' RACE reads and stores each CDR3 protein as one record, lacking DNA. The sample totals about 400,000 distinct CDR3 sequences. CDR1 and CDR2 from the germline V gene are DFQATT and SNEGSKA (reference sequence). CDR3 length: 13 residues. This chain joins TRBV20-1 and TRBJ2-1; the TRBD2 assignment by TCRdb is unverifiable without DNA. What was sequenced was blood T cells: a sorted CD56 or NKG2C T cell subset, CD4+ or CD8+ T cells, or bulk PBMC T cells (not recorded which). The clonotype was recovered from a woman in her fifties or sixties in good health. The CDR3 here is CSTSRGRAKEQFF.